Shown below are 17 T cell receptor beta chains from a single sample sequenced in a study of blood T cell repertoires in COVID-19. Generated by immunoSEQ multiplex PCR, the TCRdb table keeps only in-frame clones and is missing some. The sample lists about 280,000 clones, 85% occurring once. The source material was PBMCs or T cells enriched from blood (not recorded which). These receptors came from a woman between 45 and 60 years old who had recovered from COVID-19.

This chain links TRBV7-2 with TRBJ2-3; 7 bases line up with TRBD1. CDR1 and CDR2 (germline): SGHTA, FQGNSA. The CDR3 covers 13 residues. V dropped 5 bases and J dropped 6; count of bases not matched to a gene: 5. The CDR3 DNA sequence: TGTGCCAGCAGCGAGGGGGCTAGGGATACGCAGTATTTT. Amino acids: CASSEGARDTQYF.

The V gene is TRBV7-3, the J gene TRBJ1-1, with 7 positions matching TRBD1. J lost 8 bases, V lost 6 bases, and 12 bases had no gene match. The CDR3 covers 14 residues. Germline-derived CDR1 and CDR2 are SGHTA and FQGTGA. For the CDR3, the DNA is TGTGCCAGCAGTTCCGGGACAGCCGACCCCGAAGCTTTCTTT. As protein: CASSSGTADPEAFF.

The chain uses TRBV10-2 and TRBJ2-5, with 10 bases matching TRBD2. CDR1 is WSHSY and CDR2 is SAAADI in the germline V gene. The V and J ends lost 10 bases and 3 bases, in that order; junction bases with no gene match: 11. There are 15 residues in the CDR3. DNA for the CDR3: TGCGCCACCCTAGCGGGGGAGAAGTACAAAGAGACCCAGTACTTC. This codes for CATLAGEKYKETQYF.

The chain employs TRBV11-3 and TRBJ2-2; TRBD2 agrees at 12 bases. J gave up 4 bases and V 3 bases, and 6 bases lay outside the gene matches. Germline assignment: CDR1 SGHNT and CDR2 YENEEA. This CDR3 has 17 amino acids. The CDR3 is CASSFTLAGGFTGELFF. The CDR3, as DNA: TGTGCCAGCAGCTTTACCCTAGCGGGAGGGTTCACCGGGGAGCTGTTTTTT. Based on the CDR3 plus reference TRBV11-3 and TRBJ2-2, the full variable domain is EAGVVQSPRYKIIEKKQPVAFWCNPISGHNTLYWYLQNLGQGPELLIRYENEEAVDDSQLPKDRFSAERLKGVDSTLKIQPAELGDSAVYLCASSFTLAGGFTGELFFGEGSRLTVL.

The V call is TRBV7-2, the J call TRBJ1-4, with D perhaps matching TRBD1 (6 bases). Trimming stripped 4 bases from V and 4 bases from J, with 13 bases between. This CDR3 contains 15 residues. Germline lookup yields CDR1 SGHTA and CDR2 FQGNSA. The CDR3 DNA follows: TGTGCCAGCAGCTGGGCTTTAGGGGGTAATGAAAAACTGTTTTTT. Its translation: CASSWALGGNEKLFF.

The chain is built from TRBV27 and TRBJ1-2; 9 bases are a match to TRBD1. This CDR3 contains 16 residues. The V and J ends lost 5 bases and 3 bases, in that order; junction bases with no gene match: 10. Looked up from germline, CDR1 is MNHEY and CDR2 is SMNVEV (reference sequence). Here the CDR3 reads CASSPMGTGRDYGYTF. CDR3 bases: TGTGCCAGCAGTCCTATGGGGACAGGGCGGGACTATGGCTACACCTTC.

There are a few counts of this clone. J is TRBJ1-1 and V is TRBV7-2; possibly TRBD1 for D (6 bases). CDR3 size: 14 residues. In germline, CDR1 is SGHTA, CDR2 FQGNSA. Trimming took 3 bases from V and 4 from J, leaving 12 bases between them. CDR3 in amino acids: CASSFTQGSTEAFF. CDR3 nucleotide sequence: TGTGCCAGCAGCTTCACACAGGGTAGCACTGAAGCTTTCTTT.

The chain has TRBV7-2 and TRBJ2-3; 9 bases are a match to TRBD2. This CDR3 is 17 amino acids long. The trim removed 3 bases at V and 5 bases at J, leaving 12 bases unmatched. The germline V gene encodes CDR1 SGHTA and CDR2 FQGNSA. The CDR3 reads CASSFSLRGGARDTQYF. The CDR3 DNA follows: TGTGCCAGCAGCTTCTCGTTGCGGGGGGGTGCCAGAGATACGCAGTATTTT.

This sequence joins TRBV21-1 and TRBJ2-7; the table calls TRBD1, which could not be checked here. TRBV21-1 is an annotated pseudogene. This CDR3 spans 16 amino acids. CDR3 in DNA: TGTGCCAGCAGCAAAGGTCGACCGGACAGACCCTACGAGCAGTACTTC. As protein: CASSKGRPDRPYEQYF.

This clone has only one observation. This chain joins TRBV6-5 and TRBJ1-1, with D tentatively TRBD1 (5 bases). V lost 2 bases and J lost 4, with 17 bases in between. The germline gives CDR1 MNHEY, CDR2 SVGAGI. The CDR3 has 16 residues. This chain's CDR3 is CASSYGEGNTGTEAFF. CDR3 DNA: TGTGCCAGCAGTTACGGGGAGGGGAATACAGGCACTGAAGCTTTCTTT.

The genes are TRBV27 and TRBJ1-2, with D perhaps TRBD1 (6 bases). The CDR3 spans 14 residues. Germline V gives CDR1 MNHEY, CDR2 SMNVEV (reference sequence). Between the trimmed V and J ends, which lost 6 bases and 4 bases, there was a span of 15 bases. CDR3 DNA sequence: TGTGCCAGCAGGCTGGACAGAAGATCCTATGGCTACACCTTC. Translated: CASRLDRRSYGYTF.

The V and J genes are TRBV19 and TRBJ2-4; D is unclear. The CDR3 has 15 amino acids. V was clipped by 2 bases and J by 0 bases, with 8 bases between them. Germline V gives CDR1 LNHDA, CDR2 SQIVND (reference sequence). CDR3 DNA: TGTGCCAGTAGTATACCGGGTGCAGCCAAAAACATTCAGTACTTC. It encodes CASSIPGAAKNIQYF.

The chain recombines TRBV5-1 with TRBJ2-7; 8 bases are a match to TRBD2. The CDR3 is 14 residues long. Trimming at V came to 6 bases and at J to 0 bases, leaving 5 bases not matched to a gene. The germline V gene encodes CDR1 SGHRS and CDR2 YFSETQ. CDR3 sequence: CASKRSGSSYEQYF. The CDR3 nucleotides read TGCGCCAGCAAGAGGAGCGGGAGCTCCTACGAGCAGTACTTC.

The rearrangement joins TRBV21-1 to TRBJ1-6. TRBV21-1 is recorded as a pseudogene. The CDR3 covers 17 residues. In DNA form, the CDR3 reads TGTGCCAGCAGATCCCGGGACTCAACCTCTCCAAATTCACCCCTCCACTTT. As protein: CASRSRDSTSPNSPLHF.

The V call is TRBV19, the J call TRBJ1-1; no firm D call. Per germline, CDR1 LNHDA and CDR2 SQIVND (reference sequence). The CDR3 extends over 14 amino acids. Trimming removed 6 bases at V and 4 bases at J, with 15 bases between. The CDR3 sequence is CASSLEGRSTEAFF. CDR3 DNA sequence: TGTGCCAGTAGCCTGGAGGGTAGGAGCACTGAAGCTTTCTTT.

CDR3 protein: CASSYDRGSGNQPQHF. CDR3 nucleotides: TGTGCCAGCAGTTACGACAGGGGTAGCGGCAATCAGCCCCAGCATTTT. The chain uses TRBV6-2 or TRBV6-3 and TRBJ1-5; TRBD1 matches 8 bases. Trimming removed 2 bases from V and 2 bases from J; junction bases left unmatched: 5. CDR3 length: 16 residues. Germline CDR1 is MNHEY and CDR2 is SVGEGT.

The CDR3 spells CASSSYRGRDEKLFF. The CDR3 nucleotides read TGTGCCAGCAGCTCCTACAGGGGGCGAGACGAAAAACTGTTTTTT. The gene calls are TRBV5-6 and TRBJ1-4; 9 nucleotides match TRBD1. The J segment lost 8 bases and the V segment lost 3 bases, leaving 8 bases of the junction unmatched. In germline, CDR1 is SGHDT, CDR2 YYEEEE. The CDR3 totals 15 residues. Supplemented by reference TRBV5-6 and TRBJ1-4, the full variable domain reads DAGVTQSPTHLIKTRGQQVTLRCSPKSGHDTVSWYQQALGQGPQFIFQYYEEEERQRGNFPDRFSGHQFPNYSSELNVNALLLGDSALYLCASSSYRGRDEKLFFGSGTQLSVL.